The 11 T cell receptor beta chains listed next were all sequenced from one sample in a study of neurological immune-mediated disorders. Stated time point: longitudinal time-point 1 (baseline). TCRdb independently ran MiXCR on the 5' RACE reads; one entry per CDR3 protein. Here the sample spans about 49,000 distinct CDR3 sequences, approximately 9.1% being singletons. Sequenced input: PBMCs. These receptors came from a middle-aged woman in good health.

This clonotype appeared many times. One end of the junction varies from germline; a read error may be responsible. The chain links TRBV2 to TRBJ2-4; D may be TRBD1 (6 bases). Per germline, CDR1 SNHLY and CDR2 FYNNEI. CDR3 length: 15 amino acids. The chain's CDR3 is CVSRFDRLAKNIQYF. For the CDR3, the DNA is TGTGTCAGCAGGTTTGACAGGCTAGCCAAAAACATTCAGTACTTC. Complete variable domain (other parts from reference TRBV2 and TRBJ2-4): EPEVTQTPSHQVTQMGQEVILRCVPISNHLYFYWYRQILGQKVEFLVSFYNNEISEKSEIFDDQFSVERPDGSNFTLKIRSTKLEDSAMYFCVSRFDRLAKNIQYFGAGTRLSVL.

This clonotype was counted at least ten times. This chain connects TRBV5-6 to TRBJ2-5; D call uncertain. V lost 1 base, J lost 5 bases, and 9 bases lay in between. Germline V gene sequence: CDR1 SGHDT, CDR2 YYEEEE. The CDR3 runs 13 residues. The DNA for the CDR3 is TGTGCCAGCAGCTTGCGAAACGGGGAGACCCAGTACTTC. Protein product: CASSLRNGETQYF. Complete variable domain (other parts from reference TRBV5-6 and TRBJ2-5): DAGVTQSPTHLIKTRGQQVTLRCSPKSGHDTVSWYQQALGQGPQFIFQYYEEEERQRGNFPDRFSGHQFPNYSSELNVNALLLGDSALYLCASSLRNGETQYFGPGTRLLVL.

This clonotype appeared many times. The rearrangement links TRBV14 to TRBJ1-1; D is possibly TRBD1 (5 bases). CDR1 is SGHDN, CDR2 FVKESK, per germline. With 1 base removed from V and 4 bases from J, the gap between germline ends came to 16 bases. There are 16 residues in the CDR3. CDR3 sequence reads: CASSQGVFGAGTEAFF. The CDR3 DNA sequence: TGTGCCAGCAGCCAAGGGGTGTTCGGGGCTGGCACTGAAGCTTTCTTT.

This clonotype has at least ten counts. V gene TRBV4-3 combines with J gene TRBJ2-7; 7 bases are shared with TRBD2. Trimming at V came to 4 bases and at J to 0 bases, leaving 9 bases not matched to a gene. Germline V gives CDR1 LGHNA, CDR2 YSLEER. The CDR3 runs to 16 residues. The CDR3 sequence is CASSPSFQRGSYEQYF. The CDR3 DNA reads TGCGCCAGCAGCCCATCGTTCCAGCGGGGCTCCTACGAGCAGTACTTC.

This clonotype has a count of ten or more. This chain links TRBV12-3 or TRBV12-4 with TRBJ2-1; 7 bases map to TRBD1. The V and J ends lost 2 bases and 7 bases, in that order; junction bases with no gene match: 8. The CDR3 runs 15 residues. The CDR3 DNA reads TGTGCCAGCAGTTTATCGACGGGACAGTTAAATGAGCAGTTCTTC. It encodes CASSLSTGQLNEQFF.

This clonotype was seen ten or more times. The chain is built from TRBV14 and TRBJ2-1, with D perhaps matching TRBD1 or TRBD2 (5 bases each). This CDR3 contains 12 residues. CDR1 and CDR2 from the germline V gene are SGHDN and FVKESK. The germline V and J ends were trimmed by 4 bases and 13 bases, with 14 bases remaining between them. CDR3 sequence: CASSPGTRNQFF. CDR3 nucleotides: TGTGCCAGCAGCCCCGGGACGAGAAATCAGTTCTTC.

This clonotype was counted at least ten times. The chain links TRBV10-1 to TRBJ2-1, with D unresolved. CDR1 is WNHNN and CDR2 is SYGVQD in the germline V gene (reference sequence). The CDR3 is made up of 16 amino acids. V lost 3 bases, J lost 3 bases, and 15 bases lay in between. This chain's CDR3 is CASSEPNFPDYNEQFF. CDR3 sequence (DNA): TGCGCCAGCAGTGAACCCAACTTTCCCGACTACAATGAGCAGTTCTTC.

The V gene is TRBV12-3 or TRBV12-4, the J gene TRBJ1-3, with 10 bases that match TRBD1. This CDR3 region has 14 residues. The ends lost 7 bases at V and 10 bases at J; junction bases unmatched: 10. In nucleotides, the CDR3 is TGTGCCAGCAATAGAGGACAGGGGGTCGAGACCATATATTTT. The encoded protein is CASNRGQGVETIYF.

Regarding this clonotype: A much larger clonotype is one base distant, so this may be a read error. This sequence joins TRBV6-2 or TRBV6-3 and TRBJ2-7; no clear D. The CDR3 totals 11 residues. V lost 1 base and J lost 3, with 1 base in between. Per germline, CDR1 MNHEY and CDR2 SVGEGT. The CDR3 spells CASSYFYEQYF. The CDR3 DNA follows: TGTGCCAGCAGTTACTTCTACGAGCAGTACTTC.

This clonotype came up many times. V usage is TRBV15 and J usage is TRBJ1-2; no reliable D call. CDR3 length: 15 amino acids. Deletions cut 4 bases from V and 0 bases from J, with 12 bases between. Looked up from germline, CDR1 is LNHNV and CDR2 is YYDKDF (reference sequence). The CDR3 region has the DNA TGTGCCACCAGCAATTACGGGCAAGCTAACTATGGCTACACCTTC. This gives the protein CATSNYGQANYGYTF.

This clonotype was observed many times. The chain combines TRBV7-2 with TRBJ1-5; D unclear. The germline V gene encodes CDR1 SGHTA and CDR2 FQGNSA. This CDR3 spans 15 amino acids. The ends were cut back, 1 base at V and 3 bases at J, with 10 bases in the middle. The chain's CDR3 is CASSLVYGDNQPQHF. The CDR3 DNA reads TGTGCCAGCAGCTTAGTCTACGGGGACAATCAGCCCCAGCATTTT. Using reference TRBV7-2 and TRBJ1-5 for the parts outside the CDR3, the full variable domain is GAGVSQSPSNKVTEKGKDVELRCDPISGHTALYWYRQSLGQGLEFLIYFQGNSAPDKSGLPSDRFSAERTGGSVSTLTIQRTQQEDSAVYLCASSLVYGDNQPQHFGDGTRLSIL.